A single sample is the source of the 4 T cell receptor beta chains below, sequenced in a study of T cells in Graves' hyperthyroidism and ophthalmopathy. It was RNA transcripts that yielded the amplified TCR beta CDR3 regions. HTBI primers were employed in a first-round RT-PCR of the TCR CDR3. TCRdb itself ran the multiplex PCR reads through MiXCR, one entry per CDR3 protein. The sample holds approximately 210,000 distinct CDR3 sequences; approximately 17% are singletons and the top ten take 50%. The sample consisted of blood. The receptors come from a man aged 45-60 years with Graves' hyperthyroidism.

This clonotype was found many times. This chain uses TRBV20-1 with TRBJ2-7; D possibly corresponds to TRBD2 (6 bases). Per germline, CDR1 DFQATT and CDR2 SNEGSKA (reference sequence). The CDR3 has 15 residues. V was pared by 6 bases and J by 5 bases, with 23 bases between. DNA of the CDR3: TGCAGTGCGGGGGAGGCCGCGGGACGGGACGACGAGCAGTACTTC. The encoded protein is CSAGEAAGRDDEQYF.

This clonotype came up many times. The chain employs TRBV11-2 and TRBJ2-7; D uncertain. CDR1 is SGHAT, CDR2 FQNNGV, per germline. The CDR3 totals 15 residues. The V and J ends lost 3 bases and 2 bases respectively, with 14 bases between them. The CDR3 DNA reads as TGTGCCAGCAGCTTTGGAGCTATCAGTACCTACGAGCAGTACTTC. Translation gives CASSFGAISTYEQYF.

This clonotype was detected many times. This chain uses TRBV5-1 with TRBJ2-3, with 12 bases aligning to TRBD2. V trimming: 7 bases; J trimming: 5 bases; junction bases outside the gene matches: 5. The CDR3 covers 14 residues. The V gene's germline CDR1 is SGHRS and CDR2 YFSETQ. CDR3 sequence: CASQTSGRKDTQYF. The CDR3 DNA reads TGCGCCAGCCAAACTAGCGGGAGGAAAGATACGCAGTATTTT.

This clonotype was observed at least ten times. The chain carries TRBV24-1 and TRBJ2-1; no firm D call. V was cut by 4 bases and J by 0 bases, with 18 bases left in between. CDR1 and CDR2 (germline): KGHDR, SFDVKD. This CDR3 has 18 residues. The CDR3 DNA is TGTGCCACCAGTGACCAAGACACTTTCTCGAGCTCCTACAATGAGCAGTTCTTC. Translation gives CATSDQDTFSSSYNEQFF.